One and the same sample provided the 7 T cell receptor beta chains below, sequenced in a study of OX40 agonist ivuxolimab in advanced cancers. This table comes from immunoSEQ multiplex PCR, and its TCRdb copy is limited to in-frame clones, with some not included. The sample carries approximately 69,000 clones, around 90% recorded once. The specimen comprised CD4+ or CD8+ T cells sorted from blood, sampled in a trial of the OX40 agonist ivuxolimab. These receptors were obtained from an adult with an advanced solid tumor such as melanoma, head and neck, liver or kidney cancer.

This clone was counted a single time. This chain joins TRBV5-1 and TRBJ2-6; either TRBD1 or TRBD2 may supply D (5 bases each). The CDR3 contains 17 residues. The V gene lost 3 bases and the J gene lost 1 base, with 14 bases spanning the gap. CDR1 is SGHRS and CDR2 is YFSETQ in the germline V gene. The CDR3 spells CASSSGRAFSGANVLTF. CDR3 DNA: TGCGCCAGCAGCTCGGGACGGGCATTTTCTGGGGCCAACGTCCTGACTTTC. The whole variable domain, filled in from reference TRBV5-1 and TRBJ2-6, reads KAGVTQTPRYLIKTRGQQVTLSCSPISGHRSVSWYQQTPGQGLQFLFEYFSETQRNKGNFPGRFSGRQFSNSRSEMNVSTLELGDSALYLCASSSGRAFSGANVLTFGAGSRLTVL.

The chain carries TRBV2 and TRBJ1-5; no definite D call. The CDR3 sequence is 13 residues long. V was pared by 7 bases and J by 2 bases, with 9 bases between. Germline assignment: CDR1 SNHLY and CDR2 FYNNEI. The CDR3 region has the DNA TGTGCCAGCACTCTTTCGGGCAATCAGCCCCAGCATTTT. Amino acids: CASTLSGNQPQHF. Full variable domain (outside the CDR3, taken from reference TRBV2 and TRBJ1-5): EPEVTQTPSHQVTQMGQEVILRCVPISNHLYFYWYRQILGQKVEFLVSFYNNEISEKSEIFDDQFSVERPDGSNFTLKIRSTKLEDSAMYFCASTLSGNQPQHFGDGTRLSIL.

The chain couples TRBV29-1 to TRBJ2-7, with no clear D. This CDR3 has 13 residues. Germline V gene data show CDR1 as SQVTM and CDR2 as ANQGSEA. The germline V and J ends were trimmed by 0 bases and 5 bases, with 11 bases remaining between them. Written as DNA, the CDR3 is TGCAGCGTTGAAGATCTAGGCTGGGACGAGCAGTACTTC. This codes for CSVEDLGWDEQYF.

The V gene is TRBV19, the J gene TRBJ1-2; D call uncertain. The CDR3 is made up of 15 amino acids. Germline V gene data show CDR1 as LNHDA and CDR2 as SQIVND (reference sequence). With 8 bases removed from V and 4 bases from J, the gap between germline ends came to 20 bases. The CDR3 DNA reads TGTGCCAGTTCCAACACTGACACTGATGGCTATGGCTACACCTTC. As protein: CASSNTDTDGYGYTF.

The CDR3 nucleotides are TGTGCCAGTAGTACAGAGTCTTACTCTGGGGCCAACGTCCTGACTTTC. Translated, it gives CASSTESYSGANVLTF. This chain links TRBV19 with TRBJ2-6, with unresolved D. CDR3 length: 16 amino acids. Germline assignment: CDR1 LNHDA and CDR2 SQIVND (reference sequence). V lost 4 bases to trimming and J lost 0 bases, with 10 bases between them. Complete variable domain (other parts from reference TRBV19 and TRBJ2-6): DGGITQSPKYLFRKEGQNVTLSCEQNLNHDAMYWYRQDPGQGLRLIYYSQIVNDFQKGDIAEGYSVSREKKESFPLTVTSAQKNPTAFYLCASSTESYSGANVLTFGAGSRLTVL.

The J gene is TRBJ2-7, the V gene TRBV4-1; D is ambiguous. CDR1 and CDR2 from the germline V gene are MGHRA and YSYEKL. Trimming removed 0 bases from V and 0 bases from J, with 9 bases in between. The CDR3 is 15 amino acids. The CDR3 coding sequence is TGCGCCAGCAGCCAAGAGGGTATGAGCTCCTACGAGCAGTACTTC. Encoded protein: CASSQEGMSSYEQYF.

The V call is TRBV7-8, the J call TRBJ2-1; TRBD2 might be the D (5 bases). CDR3 length equals 12 residues. Per germline, CDR1 SGHVS and CDR2 FQNEAQ. The V end was cut by 5 bases, the J end by 11 bases, with 13 bases between. The CDR3 is CASSPISAKQFF. Here the CDR3 DNA reads TGTGCCAGCAGCCCTATTAGCGCAAAGCAGTTCTTC.